This passage covers 5 T cell receptor beta chains from one sample sequenced in a study of blood T cell repertoires in COVID-19. Clones were sequenced by immunoSEQ multiplex PCR, and TCRdb holds only the in-frame ones, with some missing. The data contain fewer than 100,000 clones, 82% of them seen just once; the ten biggest clones take up around a quarter. The sequencing input was peripheral blood. All receptors come from a human donor in a cohort sampled during active COVID-19.

This chain connects TRBV19 to TRBJ1-2; D might be TRBD1 (6 bases). V was shortened by 7 bases and J by 4 bases, with 16 bases between the two germline ends. The CDR3 covers 14 residues. Germline V lookup: CDR1 LNHDA, CDR2 SQIVND (reference sequence). CDR3 bases: TGTGCCAGTACCCCCAACAGGGCCCCCTATGGCTACACCTTC. This encodes CASTPNRAPYGYTF.

CDR3 DNA sequence: TGCGCCAGCAGCTTGGCCCTTAGCGGGGGCCTACCTCAAATTAGCACAGATACGCAGTATTTT. Protein: CASSLALSGGLPQISTDTQYF. This sequence joins TRBV5-1 and TRBJ2-3; 9 bases line up with TRBD2. CDR3 length equals 21 residues. The J segment lost 0 bases and the V segment lost 0 bases, leaving 17 bases of the junction unmatched. Germline assignment: CDR1 SGHRS and CDR2 YFSETQ.

The V gene is TRBV10-1, the J gene TRBJ2-1; 12 bases are shared with TRBD2. CDR1 and CDR2 from the germline V gene are WNHNN and SYGVQD (reference sequence). This CDR3 is built from 15 residues. V was pared by 3 bases and J by 5 bases, with 2 bases of the junction left unmatched. CDR3 nucleotide sequence: TGCGCCAGCAGTGACACTAGCGGGGGGCACAATGAGCAGTTCTTC. It yields the protein CASSDTSGGHNEQFF.

Notes on this clone: The sample has other DNA sequences that encode this CDR3 too. V usage is TRBV5-1 and J usage is TRBJ2-7; a possible D gene is TRBD1 (6 bases). CDR3 length: 14 residues. Trimming stripped 3 bases from V and 2 bases from J, with 12 bases between. Germline CDR1 SGHRS, CDR2 YFSETQ. Here the CDR3 reads CASSSGQRTYEQYF. CDR3 coding DNA: TGCGCCAGCAGCTCCGGACAGCGTACCTACGAGCAGTACTTC.

The chain is built from TRBV19 and TRBJ1-1; possibly TRBD1 for D (5 bases). Trimming removed 3 bases at V and 1 base at J, with 12 bases between. CDR1 and CDR2 (germline): LNHDA, SQIVND (reference sequence). CDR3 length: 15 amino acids. CDR3: CASSIPWGRNTEAFF. In nucleotides, the CDR3 is TGTGCCAGTAGTATTCCCTGGGGCCGGAACACTGAAGCTTTCTTT.